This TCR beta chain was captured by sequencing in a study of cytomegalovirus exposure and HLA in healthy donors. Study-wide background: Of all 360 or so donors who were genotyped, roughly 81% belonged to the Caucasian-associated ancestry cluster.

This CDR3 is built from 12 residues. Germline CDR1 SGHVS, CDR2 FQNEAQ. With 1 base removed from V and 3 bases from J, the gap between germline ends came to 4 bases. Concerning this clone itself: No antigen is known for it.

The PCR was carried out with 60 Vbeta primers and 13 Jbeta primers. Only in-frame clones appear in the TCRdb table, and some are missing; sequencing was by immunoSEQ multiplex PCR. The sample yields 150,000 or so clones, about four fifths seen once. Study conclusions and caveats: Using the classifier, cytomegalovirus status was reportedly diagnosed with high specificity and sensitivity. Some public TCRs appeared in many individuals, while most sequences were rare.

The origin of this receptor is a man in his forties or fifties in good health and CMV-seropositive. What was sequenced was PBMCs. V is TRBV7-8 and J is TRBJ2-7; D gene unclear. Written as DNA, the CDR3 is TGTGCCAGCAGCTTAGTCGGCTACGAGCAGTACTTC. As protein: CASSLVGYEQYF.